The present T cell receptor (beta chain) was sequenced within a study of control samples from healthy donors and cancer patients. Some clones are missing from TCRdb's copy, which holds only in-frame ones; the method was immunoSEQ multiplex PCR. The sample carries roughly 150,000 clones, just over 85% recorded once. Germline lookup yields CDR1 SGHTA and CDR2 FQGNSA. The CDR3 spans 14 residues. J was trimmed by 1 base and V by 4 bases; bases with no gene match: 4. Sequenced material: blood. The chain recombines TRBV7-2 with TRBJ2-7, with 7 bases lining up with TRBD1. The TCR originated in a man between 18 and 35 years old in good health. The CDR3 DNA reads TGTGCCAGCAGCTCGGCGACAGGGTCCTACGAGCAGTACTTC. This translates into CASSSATGSYEQYF.